This T cell receptor (beta chain) was identified in a study of post-analysis software for immune sequencing data. Notes on this clonotype: Its antigen remains unidentified.

In germline, CDR1 is SGHTA, CDR2 FQGNSA. Trimming pared 2 bases from V and 6 bases from J, leaving 11 bases between. The CDR3 runs to 14 residues. Findings and limits, study-wide: Controls had lower frequencies than patients of four or five TRBV segments, which included TRBV5-6, TRBV5-1 and TRBV20-1.

Tagging with unique molecular identifiers was a feature of the TCR beta cDNA libraries. Using its own MiXCR run on the PCR reads, TCRdb lists one record per CDR3 protein. This sample has approximately 630,000 distinct CDR3 sequences, with 59% found just once. The receptor's source is a girl aged 2 to 10 with multiple sclerosis. This chain uses TRBV7-2 with TRBJ2-1, with TRBD1 as a possible D gene (5 bases). Sequencing input: blood. The CDR3 DNA reads TGTGCCAGCAGCTTAAGGGGTTACATCAATGAGCAGTTCTTC. The encoded protein is CASSLRGYINEQFF.